This T cell receptor beta chain comes out of a study of shared clonotypes between healthy human individuals. The repertoire was sequenced with immunoSEQ multiplex PCR; TCRdb's copy has only in-frame clones and lacks some. The repertoire holds under 2,000,000 clones, with approximately 94% as singletons. CD45RO-negative CD8 cells positively selected for CCR7 made up the naive population, which excluded terminally differentiated effector memory CD45RA+ cells. The CDR3 is 13 amino acids. Germline values: CDR1 SGHNT, CDR2 YYREEE (reference sequence). Trimming stripped 1 base from V and 7 bases from J, with 12 bases between.

The source material was naive CD8+ T cells sorted from blood. This clonotype was sampled from a man between 18 and 35 years old in good health. The chain is built from TRBV5-4 and TRBJ2-7; TRBD2 is a possible D gene (5 bases). In DNA form, the CDR3 reads TGTGCCAGCAGCTTGACGTTTTCGGGAGAGCAGTACTTC. Encoded protein: CASSLTFSGEQYF.